One sample yielded the 26 T cell receptor beta chains listed below, sequenced in a study of blood T cell repertoires in COVID-19. Libraries were prepared by immunoSEQ multiplex PCR; TCRdb keeps only in-frame clonotypes and omits some of them. The sample carries over 85,000 clones, more than 65% recorded once. Sequencing was performed on peripheral blood. These receptors all stem from a woman of 80 years or more with acute or convalescent COVID-19.

The chain combines TRBV4-1 with TRBJ2-1, with TRBD2 matching over 9 bases. V lost 4 bases, J lost 5 bases, and 9 bases stayed unmatched. Germline-derived CDR1 and CDR2 are MGHRA and YSYEKL. CDR3 length: 16 amino acids. CDR3: CASSPLAGTNHNEQFF. The CDR3 DNA reads TGCGCCAGCAGCCCCCTAGCGGGAACGAACCACAATGAGCAGTTCTTC.

This clone occurred once. The chain links TRBV5-1 to TRBJ1-3; D call uncertain. V lost 0 bases, J lost 2 bases, and 9 bases lay in between. This CDR3 has 15 amino acids. Germline V CDR1 and CDR2: SGHRS, YFSETQ. The DNA for the CDR3 is TGCGCCAGCAGCTTGGAGTCCGGTACTGGAAACACCATATATTTT. Protein sequence: CASSLESGTGNTIYF.

V and J are TRBV5-1 and TRBJ2-1; 13 bases are shared with TRBD2. The CDR3 spans 15 residues. V was pared by 3 bases and J by 3 bases, with 0 bases of the junction left unmatched. The germline CDR1 and CDR2 sequences are SGHRS and YFSETQ. CDR3 coding DNA: TGCGCCAGCAGCTGGACTAGCGGGGGCTACAATGAGCAGTTCTTC. Encoded protein: CASSWTSGGYNEQFF. Drawing the rest from reference TRBV5-1 and TRBJ2-1, the complete variable domain is KAGVTQTPRYLIKTRGQQVTLSCSPISGHRSVSWYQQTPGQGLQFLFEYFSETQRNKGNFPGRFSGRQFSNSRSEMNVSTLELGDSALYLCASSWTSGGYNEQFFGPGTRLTVL.

This clone was seen only a few times. This sequence joins TRBV9 and TRBJ2-5; tentatively, D is TRBD2 (6 bases). The length of the CDR3 is 17 residues. CDR1 SGDLS and CDR2 YYNGEE come from the germline V gene. V lost 0 bases and J lost 5, with 20 bases in between. CDR3 in amino acids: CASSVGSSGGAHETQYF. The CDR3 DNA follows: TGTGCCAGCAGCGTAGGTAGTAGCGGAGGCGCTCATGAGACCCAGTACTTC.

This clone was observed a handful of times. V is TRBV27 and J is TRBJ1-6, with no clear D. This CDR3 spans 9 amino acids. The germline V gene has CDR1 MNHEY and CDR2 SMNVEV (reference sequence). DNA for the CDR3: TGTAACAGAGGGACACCCCTCCACTTT. It yields the protein CNRGTPLHF.

This chain joins TRBV27 and TRBJ2-1; TRBD2 matches at 9 bases. With 2 bases clipped from V and 7 bases from J, the junction kept 9 bases outside the gene matches. In germline, CDR1 is MNHEY, CDR2 SMNVEV (reference sequence). CDR3 length equals 16 residues. The CDR3, as DNA: TGTGCCAGCAGTTTAATAGTTGCGGGGGGGCTTAATGAGCAGTTCTTC. It yields the protein CASSLIVAGGLNEQFF.

This sequence joins TRBV12-1 and TRBJ2-5; TRBD2 reflects the table's D call only, with no check against the DNA. TRBV12-1 is a recognized pseudogene. The CDR3 covers 14 residues. Here the CDR3 reads CASSFGLYEETQYF. The DNA of the CDR3 is TGTGCCAGCAGCTTTGGACTGTACGAAGAGACCCAGTACTTC.

The rearrangement joins TRBV5-1 to TRBJ2-6, with D tentatively TRBD2 (7 bases). Germline CDR1 and CDR2: SGHRS and YFSETQ. Trimming pared 8 bases from V and 1 base from J, leaving 22 bases between. This CDR3 region has 18 residues. The chain's CDR3 is CASSPGGGIRSGANVLTF. The CDR3 nucleotides are TGCGCCAGTAGCCCGGGGGGCGGAATAAGGTCTGGGGCCAACGTCCTGACTTTC.

This clone was counted only a few times. The rearrangement links TRBV7-2 to TRBJ2-5; 12 nucleotides align to TRBD2. The V segment lost 5 bases and the J segment 5 bases; nucleotides outside the gene matches: 9. The CDR3 is made up of 16 amino acids. The germline V gene encodes CDR1 SGHTA and CDR2 FQGNSA. CDR3 loop: CASSILAGGPSETQYF. The CDR3 bases are TGTGCCAGCAGCATTCTAGCGGGGGGGCCGTCCGAGACCCAGTACTTC.

This rearrangement joins TRBV30 to TRBJ1-6, with D possibly being TRBD1 (5 bases). CDR1 is GTSNPN, CDR2 SVGIG, per germline (reference sequence). Trimming removed 0 bases from V and 8 bases from J, with 17 bases in between. The CDR3 covers 16 residues. CDR3 residues: CAWSVSAAGLHSPLHF. The CDR3 DNA is TGTGCCTGGAGTGTATCTGCGGCAGGGTTACATTCACCCCTCCACTTT. Full variable domain (missing parts from reference TRBV30 and TRBJ1-6): SQTIHQWPATLVQPVGSPLSLECTVEGTSNPNLYWYRQAAGRGLQLLFYSVGIGQISSEVPQNLSASRPQDRQFILSSKKLLLSDSGFYLCAWSVSAAGLHSPLHFGNGTRLTVT.

In its sample, this clone was seen a few times. The CDR3 region has the DNA TGTGCCAGCAGCCAAGTGATTTCGGGGAGTCCTGAAGCTTTCTTT. Encoded protein: CASSQVISGSPEAFF. The gene calls are TRBV4-2 and TRBJ1-1; D is uncertain. This CDR3 region has 15 residues. The germline V and J ends were trimmed by 1 base and 6 bases, with 15 bases remaining between them. Germline V gene data show CDR1 as LGHNA and CDR2 as YNFKEQ.

As to this clone: This specimen includes other DNA sequences encoding the same CDR3. This chain links TRBV30 with TRBJ1-4; 8 nucleotides agree with TRBD1. The CDR3 has 14 residues. V gave up 0 bases and J gave up 7 bases; unmatched junction bases: 4. Looked up from germline, CDR1 is GTSNPN and CDR2 is SVGIG (reference sequence). CDR3 DNA: TGTGCCTGGAGTGTCCAGGGGGCAGGTGAAAAACTGTTTTTT. Amino acids: CAWSVQGAGEKLFF.

This clone turned up a few times. This chain uses TRBV7-9 with TRBJ1-6, with TRBD1 identical over 8 bases. This CDR3 has 16 residues. V was clipped by 4 bases and J by 7 bases; unmatched bases: 9. The germline gives CDR1 SEHNR, CDR2 FQNEAQ (reference sequence). CDR3 residues: CASSWADRARNSPLHF. The DNA of the CDR3 is TGTGCCAGCAGCTGGGCGGACAGGGCGAGAAATTCACCCCTCCACTTT.

The chain recombines TRBV12-3 or TRBV12-4 with TRBJ1-1; TRBD1 is a possible D gene (5 bases). The CDR3 length is 13 residues. V was trimmed by 7 bases and J by 4 bases, leaving 13 bases between them. CDR3 region: CASTQAGGTEAFF. CDR3 in DNA: TGTGCCAGCACCCAAGCGGGGGGCACTGAAGCTTTCTTT.

This clone occurred a few times. V gene TRBV20-1 combines with J gene TRBJ2-7; D perhaps matches TRBD2 (6 bases). The CDR3 loop spans 13 amino acids. Per germline, CDR1 DFQATT and CDR2 SNEGSKA (reference sequence). Trimming cost V 3 bases and J 0 bases, with 9 bases left between them. The CDR3 nucleotides are TGCAGTGCTAGTCGGGGGAGCTCCTACGAGCAGTACTTC. The encoded protein is CSASRGSSYEQYF.

V is TRBV24-1 and J is TRBJ2-3, with TRBD2 matching 11 bases. V shed 3 bases, J shed 2 bases, and the junction held 3 bases outside the gene matches. Germline V lookup: CDR1 KGHDR, CDR2 SFDVKD. The length of the CDR3 is 16 residues. The CDR3, as DNA: TGTGCCACCAGTGATATGACTAGCGGGGCCACAGATACGCAGTATTTT. The encoded protein is CATSDMTSGATDTQYF.

The chain links TRBV6-1 to TRBJ2-6, with 7 bases identical to TRBD1. Trimming at V came to 2 bases and at J to 0 bases, leaving 4 bases not matched to a gene. Per the germline V gene, CDR1 is MNHNS and CDR2 is SASEGT. This CDR3 region has 17 residues. The CDR3 sequence: CASSESTGLSGANVLTF. The CDR3 nucleotides are TGTGCCAGCAGTGAATCGACAGGGCTCTCTGGGGCCAACGTCCTGACTTTC.

This rearrangement joins TRBV27 to TRBJ2-7; 10 nucleotides align to TRBD1. CDR3 length: 15 amino acids. V was pared by 5 bases and J by 4 bases, with 8 bases of the junction left unmatched. Per germline, CDR1 MNHEY and CDR2 SMNVEV (reference sequence). The CDR3 protein is CASSQASGQGYEQYF. CDR3 nucleotide sequence: TGTGCCAGCAGTCAGGCCTCGGGACAGGGGTACGAGCAGTACTTC.

CDR3 region: CAWSVLSGGYTF. CDR3 sequence (DNA): TGTGCCTGGAGTGTATTATCGGGTGGCTACACCTTC. This rearrangement joins TRBV30 to TRBJ1-2; D gene uncertain. The CDR3 spans 12 residues. In germline, CDR1 is GTSNPN, CDR2 SVGIG (reference sequence). The V end was cut by 0 bases, the J end by 7 bases, with 9 bases between.

The chain has TRBV7-8 and TRBJ2-7, with 9 nucleotides matching TRBD1. In germline, CDR1 is SGHVS, CDR2 FQNEAQ. The CDR3 is made up of 15 amino acids. Trimming at V came to 0 bases and at J to 3 bases, leaving 3 bases not matched to a gene. CDR3 amino acids: CASSLAGTGYYEQYF. The DNA of the CDR3 is TGTGCCAGCAGCTTAGCCGGGACAGGGTACTACGAGCAGTACTTC. Combining the CDR3 with reference TRBV7-8 and TRBJ2-7 gives the whole variable domain GAGVSQSPRYKVAKRGQDVALRCDPISGHVSLFWYQQALGQGPEFLTYFQNEAQLDKSGLPSDRFFAERPEGSVSTLKIQRTQQEDSAVYLCASSLAGTGYYEQYFGPGTRLTVT.

The rearrangement links TRBV3-1 (or the pseudogene TRBV3-2) to TRBJ2-7, with D possibly TRBD2 on 6 matching bases. CDR1 is LGHDT, CDR2 YNNKEL, per germline (reference sequence). V was clipped by 1 base and J by 2 bases, with 9 bases between them. This CDR3 is built from 14 residues. CDR3 region: CASSQGTNAYEQYF. The CDR3 DNA is TGTGCCAGCAGCCAAGGGACTAACGCCTACGAGCAGTACTTC.

The rearrangement joins TRBV6-5 to TRBJ1-5, with 11 bases matching TRBD1. This CDR3 has 15 residues. The V segment lost 10 bases and the J segment 6 bases; nucleotides outside the gene matches: 11. Germline V gives CDR1 MNHEY, CDR2 SVGAGI. The CDR3 is CAIRGGQGARQPQHF. CDR3 sequence (DNA): TGTGCCATAAGGGGTGGACAGGGGGCGCGTCAGCCCCAGCATTTT.

The CDR3 nucleotides read TGCGCCAGCAGTGAAGAATTAGCGGGGGCCGGGGGGAATGAGCAGTTCTTC. Translating it yields CASSEELAGAGGNEQFF. This chain links TRBV10-2 with TRBJ2-1; 9 bases are shared with TRBD2. The CDR3 has 17 amino acids. Germline-derived CDR1 and CDR2 are WSHSY and SAAADI. Losses at the gene ends were 3 bases for V and 7 bases for J; bases not matched to a gene: 13.

This clone occurred once. This sequence joins TRBV9 and TRBJ2-5, with D maybe TRBD2 (6 bases). Trimming removed 3 bases at V and 1 base at J, with 10 bases between. This CDR3 has 14 residues. Per the germline V gene, CDR1 is SGDLS and CDR2 is YYNGEE. CDR3 coding DNA: TGTGCCAGCAGCGCGCAGCGGGCCCAAGAGACCCAGTACTTC. It specifies CASSAQRAQETQYF.

The rearrangement uses TRBV10-2 and TRBJ2-1; TRBD2 agrees at 10 bases. This CDR3 has 15 residues. V was clipped by 2 bases and J by 8 bases; unmatched bases: 6. Germline V gene sequence: CDR1 WSHSY, CDR2 SAAADI. In DNA, the CDR3 is TGCGCCAGCAGTGAGGGGCTAGCGGGGGACTATGAGCAGTTCTTC. Translated, it gives CASSEGLAGDYEQFF.

This clone was seen only a few times. This rearrangement joins TRBV30 to TRBJ1-6; 7 nucleotides agree with TRBD1. The germline CDR1 and CDR2 sequences are GTSNPN and SVGIG (reference sequence). This CDR3 is 15 amino acids long. The V segment lost 1 base and the J segment 10 bases; nucleotides outside the gene matches: 10. CDR3: CAWSERGTVASPLHF. Written as DNA, the CDR3 is TGTGCCTGGAGTGAAAGAGGGACAGTGGCGTCACCCCTCCACTTT.